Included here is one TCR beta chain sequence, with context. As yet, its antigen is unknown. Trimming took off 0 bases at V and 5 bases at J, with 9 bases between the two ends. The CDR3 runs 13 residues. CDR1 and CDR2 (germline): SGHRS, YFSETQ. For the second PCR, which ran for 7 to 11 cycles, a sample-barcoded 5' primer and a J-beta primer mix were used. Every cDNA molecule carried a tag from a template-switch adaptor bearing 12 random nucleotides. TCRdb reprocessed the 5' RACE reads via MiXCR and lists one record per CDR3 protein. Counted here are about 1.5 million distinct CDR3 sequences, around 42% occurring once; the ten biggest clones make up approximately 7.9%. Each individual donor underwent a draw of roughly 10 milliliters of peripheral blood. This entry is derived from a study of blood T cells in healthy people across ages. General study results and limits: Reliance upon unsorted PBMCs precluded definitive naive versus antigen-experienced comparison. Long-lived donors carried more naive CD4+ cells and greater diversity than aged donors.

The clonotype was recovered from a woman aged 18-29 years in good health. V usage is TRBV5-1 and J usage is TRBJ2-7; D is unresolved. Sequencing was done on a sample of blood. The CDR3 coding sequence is TGCGCCAGCAGCTTGGAACGGACCCACGAGCAGTACTTC. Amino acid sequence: CASSLERTHEQYF.